The following is a TCR beta chain sequence with its context. Its specificity is not known. The PCR employed 60 Vbeta primers together with 13 Jbeta primers. Here immunoSEQ multiplex PCR was the method, and the copy in TCRdb shows in-frame clones only, minus some. This sample has some 190,000 clones, with 79% found just once. The data belong to a study of cytomegalovirus exposure and HLA in healthy donors. General study points: When analyzed later, a missense DCLRE1C variant was found to be linked to TCR beta V- and J-gene trimming. Presence/absence analyses rested on an assumption that sequencing depth was roughly uniform across donors. Donors belonging to an Asian-associated ancestry cluster reportedly showed fewer N-insertions in productive TCRs than the approximately 680-donor mean, according to what a later analysis found. Some V segments, TRBV6-2 and TRBV6-3 among them, were indistinguishable and were therefore excluded.

CDR1 and CDR2 from the germline V gene are LNHDA and SQIVND (reference sequence). The CDR3 spans 15 residues. V lost 5 bases, J lost 4 bases, and 8 bases stayed unmatched. The gene calls are TRBV19 and TRBJ2-3, with 8 positions matching TRBD1. The specimen sequenced was PBMCs. This TCR derives from a woman aged 18-35 years in good health and CMV-seronegative. CDR3 amino acids: CASSLGQGGPDTQYF. The CDR3 coding sequence is TGTGCCAGTAGTCTTGGACAGGGAGGTCCAGATACGCAGTATTTT.